A selection of T cell receptor beta chains follows, all from one sample in a study of identical twins. TCRdb recomputed calls from the 5' RACE reads with MiXCR, one row per CDR3 protein. The table has hundreds of thousands of distinct CDR3 sequences, under 9% seen once. The sample also formed part of further work on yellow fever vaccine responses in identical twins.

The sequenced material came from memory (CD45RO+) T cells sorted from blood. These receptors all stem from a woman between 18 and 30 years old in good health. CDR3s include the opening cysteine and the closing phenylalanine or tryptophan. The order of the fields is CDR3 protein, CDR3 DNA, J gene, clone size, V gene, D gene. A D gene is named only where the DNA matches it firmly. Clone size appears in some rows only: once, few, many, or a class for an expanded clone.

CDR3 protein: CATSNTGGGNQPQHF
CDR3 DNA: TGTGCCACCAGCAACACAGGGGGGGGCAATCAGCCCCAGCATTTT
J gene: TRBJ1-5
clone size: NA
V gene: TRBV15
D gene: TRBD1

CDR3 protein: CASRGQGMGAEAFF
CDR3 DNA: TGTGCCAGCAGGGGACAGGGGATGGGCGCTGAAGCTTTCTTT
J gene: TRBJ1-1
clone size: few
V gene: TRBV2
D gene: TRBD1

CDR3 protein: CASSPHLGKSSYEQYF
CDR3 DNA: TGTGCCAGCAGCCCCCACCTCGGCAAGAGCTCCTACGAGCAGTACTTC
J gene: TRBJ2-7
clone size: few
V gene: TRBV11-2
D gene: NA

CDR3 protein: CASRTQGAGGANVLTF
CDR3 DNA: TGTGCCAGCAGGACACAGGGGGCGGGTGGGGCCAACGTCCTGACTTTC
J gene: TRBJ2-6
clone size: few
V gene: TRBV6-1
D gene: TRBD1

CDR3 protein: CASSLASGGRGYTF
CDR3 DNA: TGTGCCAGCAGCTTAGCATCAGGGGGACGTGGCTACACCTTC
J gene: TRBJ1-2
clone size: few
V gene: TRBV7-2
D gene: TRBD1

CDR3 protein: CSGGTGGTDTQYF
CDR3 DNA: TGCAGTGGGGGGACAGGGGGCACAGATACGCAGTATTTT
J gene: TRBJ2-3
clone size: NA
V gene: TRBV20-1
D gene: TRBD1

CDR3 protein: CASSLVPDGTQYF
CDR3 DNA: TGCGCCAGCAGCTTGGTGCCGGACGGGACCCAGTACTTC
J gene: TRBJ2-5
clone size: many
V gene: TRBV5-1
D gene: NA

CDR3 protein: CSARDHRVGSNQPQHF
CDR3 DNA: TGCAGTGCTAGAGATCACAGGGTTGGAAGCAATCAGCCCCAGCATTTT
J gene: TRBJ1-5
clone size: few
V gene: TRBV20-1
D gene: NA

CDR3 protein: CASRTSGTNTGELFF
CDR3 DNA: TGTGCCAGCCGGACTAGCGGGACGAACACCGGGGAGCTGTTTTTT
J gene: TRBJ2-2
clone size: few
V gene: TRBV7-3
D gene: TRBD2

CDR3 protein: CASRDRGQESNEQFF
CDR3 DNA: TGCGCCAGCCGTGACAGGGGGCAAGAGAGCAATGAGCAGTTCTTC
J gene: TRBJ2-1
clone size: many
V gene: TRBV5-1
D gene: TRBD1

CDR3 protein: CASSSQGRTEAFF
CDR3 DNA: TGTGCCAGCAGCTCACAGGGGAGAACTGAAGCTTTCTTT
J gene: TRBJ1-1
clone size: few
V gene: TRBV11-2
D gene: TRBD1

CDR3 protein: CASSLIGTSGYEQFF
CDR3 DNA: TGTGCCAGCAGTTTAATCGGGACTAGCGGCTATGAGCAGTTCTTC
J gene: TRBJ2-1
clone size: many
V gene: TRBV27
D gene: TRBD2

CDR3 protein: CASRLQGGLTEAFF
CDR3 DNA: TGTGCCAGCAGGCTACAGGGGGGCCTCACTGAAGCTTTCTTT
J gene: TRBJ1-1
clone size: many
V gene: TRBV7-9
D gene: TRBD1

CDR3 protein: CASSPEGGFNEQFF
CDR3 DNA: TGTGCCAGCAGCCCCGAGGGGGGGTTCAATGAGCAGTTCTTC
J gene: TRBJ2-1
clone size: NA
V gene: TRBV11-3
D gene: NA

CDR3 protein: CASSVETGERSDTQYF
CDR3 DNA: TGTGCCAGCAGCGTAGAAACGGGAGAAAGGTCTGATACGCAGTATTTT
J gene: TRBJ2-3
clone size: NA
V gene: TRBV9
D gene: NA

CDR3 protein: CASSLGGSGSAETQYF
CDR3 DNA: TGCGCCAGCAGCTTGGGGGGTAGCGGGAGTGCGGAGACCCAGTACTTC
J gene: TRBJ2-5
clone size: many
V gene: TRBV5-1
D gene: TRBD2

CDR3 protein: CASSLARGGIYNEQFF
CDR3 DNA: TGCGCCAGCAGCTTGGCCAGAGGGGGGATTTACAATGAGCAGTTCTTC
J gene: TRBJ2-1
clone size: NA
V gene: TRBV5-1
D gene: NA

CDR3 protein: CASSRPDGLNTEAFF
CDR3 DNA: TGTGCCAGCAGCCGGCCGGACGGTTTGAACACTGAAGCTTTCTTT
J gene: TRBJ1-1
clone size: few
V gene: TRBV4-2
D gene: NA

CDR3 protein: CSAHGGAVGNQPQHF
CDR3 DNA: TGCAGTGCCCACGGGGGGGCGGTGGGCAATCAGCCCCAGCATTTT
J gene: TRBJ1-5
clone size: NA
V gene: TRBV20-1
D gene: NA

CDR3 protein: CASSSFAREGYEQYF
CDR3 DNA: TGTGCCAGCAGCTCCTTCGCGCGGGAGGGCTACGAGCAGTACTTC
J gene: TRBJ2-7
clone size: many
V gene: TRBV7-3
D gene: TRBD2

CDR3 protein: CASRKQGTNTGELFF
CDR3 DNA: TGTGCCAGCAGGAAACAGGGAACGAACACCGGGGAGCTGTTTTTT
J gene: TRBJ2-2
clone size: NA
V gene: TRBV14
D gene: NA

CDR3 protein: CASSLIQGAYEQYF
CDR3 DNA: TGTGCCAGCAGCTTAATCCAGGGGGCCTACGAGCAGTACTTC
J gene: TRBJ2-7
clone size: NA
V gene: TRBV11-3
D gene: TRBD1

CDR3 protein: CASSPQGDAKTQYF
CDR3 DNA: TGTGCCAGCTCACCCCAGGGCGACGCGAAGACCCAGTACTTC
J gene: TRBJ2-5
clone size: NA
V gene: TRBV18
D gene: NA

CDR3 protein: CASSSQGGRTEAFF
CDR3 DNA: TGTGCCAGCAGCTCCCAAGGGGGAAGAACTGAAGCTTTCTTT
J gene: TRBJ1-1
clone size: few
V gene: TRBV11-2
D gene: NA

CDR3 protein: CASMRRRNTEAFF
CDR3 DNA: TGTGCCAGCATGCGCCGGAGAAACACTGAAGCTTTCTTT
J gene: TRBJ1-1
clone size: many
V gene: TRBV27
D gene: NA

CDR3 protein: CASSLGPGGNEKLFF
CDR3 DNA: TGTGCCAGCAGCTTGGGTCCAGGGGGAAATGAAAAACTGTTTTTT
J gene: TRBJ1-4
clone size: many
V gene: TRBV5-6
D gene: TRBD1

CDR3 protein: CASGLLTPGQGLYNEQFF
CDR3 DNA: TGTGCTAGTGGTTTACTGACCCCGGGACAGGGACTTTACAATGAGCAGTTCTTC
J gene: TRBJ2-1
clone size: many
V gene: TRBV12-5
D gene: TRBD1

CDR3 protein: CASSYPGPGELFF
CDR3 DNA: TGTGCCAGCAGTTACCCCGGACCCGGGGAGCTGTTTTTT
J gene: TRBJ2-2
clone size: NA
V gene: TRBV6-5
D gene: NA

CDR3 protein: CASSLPGGPGELFF
CDR3 DNA: TGTGCCAGCAGTTTACCGGGGGGGCCCGGGGAGCTGTTTTTT
J gene: TRBJ2-2
clone size: few
V gene: TRBV28
D gene: TRBD2

CDR3 protein: CASSLGENSQPQHF
CDR3 DNA: TGTGCCAGCAGTTTGGGGGAAAACAGTCAGCCCCAGCATTTT
J gene: TRBJ1-5
clone size: many
V gene: TRBV27
D gene: NA

CDR3 protein: CASSYSWRGSSSYNEQFF
CDR3 DNA: TGTGCCAGCAGCTATTCTTGGCGGGGGTCAAGCTCCTACAATGAGCAGTTCTTC
J gene: TRBJ2-1
clone size: many
V gene: TRBV14
D gene: TRBD2

CDR3 protein: CASSPGEGKTQYF
CDR3 DNA: TGCGCCAGCAGCCCGGGAGAGGGGAAGACCCAGTACTTC
J gene: TRBJ2-5
clone size: NA
V gene: TRBV5-1
D gene: NA

CDR3 protein: CASSQRAGVGNTQYF
CDR3 DNA: TGTGCCAGCAGCCAACGAGCCGGGGTAGGAAATACGCAGTATTTT
J gene: TRBJ2-3
clone size: few
V gene: TRBV3-1
D gene: NA

CDR3 protein: CASSLPGTPGELFF
CDR3 DNA: TGTGCCAGCAGTTTACCCGGGACTCCCGGGGAGCTGTTTTTT
J gene: TRBJ2-2
clone size: NA
V gene: TRBV28
D gene: NA

CDR3 protein: CASSQDSGGASYNEQFF
CDR3 DNA: TGTGCCAGCAGCCAAGATTCCGGGGGGGCTTCCTACAATGAGCAGTTCTTC
J gene: TRBJ2-1
clone size: many
V gene: TRBV4-2
D gene: TRBD2

CDR3 protein: CASSEAQVRGVELAKNIQYF
CDR3 DNA: TGTGCCAGCAGTGAAGCTCAGGTCAGGGGCGTTGAGCTTGCCAAAAACATTCAGTACTTC
J gene: TRBJ2-4
clone size: many
V gene: TRBV6-1
D gene: NA

CDR3 protein: CASSTSVSGIYGYTF
CDR3 DNA: TGCGCCAGCAGCACATCAGTTTCGGGAATCTATGGCTACACCTTC
J gene: TRBJ1-2
clone size: few
V gene: TRBV4-1
D gene: NA

CDR3 protein: CASRRTSGGGDYNEQFF
CDR3 DNA: TGTGCCAGCAGAAGGACTAGCGGGGGCGGTGACTACAATGAGCAGTTCTTC
J gene: TRBJ2-1
clone size: NA
V gene: TRBV6-1
D gene: TRBD2

CDR3 protein: CSARSFPSPGQTATNEKLVF
CDR3 DNA: TGCAGTGCTAGATCATTCCCCTCCCCGGGACAGACTGCAACTAATGAAAAACTGGTTTTT
J gene: TRBJ1-4
clone size: NA
V gene: TRBV20-1
D gene: TRBD1

CDR3 protein: CASSLARYSPLHF
CDR3 DNA: TGTGCCAGCAGCTTAGCCAGATATTCACCCCTCCACTTT
J gene: TRBJ1-6
clone size: many
V gene: TRBV11-2
D gene: NA

CDR3 protein: CASRQTGTGVYEQYF
CDR3 DNA: TGCGCCAGCAGACAAACAGGGACAGGGGTCTACGAGCAGTACTTC
J gene: TRBJ2-7
clone size: NA
V gene: TRBV5-1
D gene: TRBD1

CDR3 protein: CASSTTYGGRETQYF
CDR3 DNA: TGTGCCAGTAGTACCACCTACGGGGGTCGAGAGACCCAGTACTTC
J gene: TRBJ2-5
clone size: NA
V gene: TRBV19
D gene: NA

CDR3 protein: CASRGQGRNQPQHF
CDR3 DNA: TGTGCCAGCAGGGGACAGGGTCGCAATCAGCCCCAGCATTTT
J gene: TRBJ1-5
clone size: many
V gene: TRBV2
D gene: TRBD1

CDR3 protein: CASSEGGWRETQYF
CDR3 DNA: TGTGCCAGCAGCGAGGGGGGATGGCGAGAGACCCAGTACTTC
J gene: TRBJ2-5
clone size: few
V gene: TRBV5-6
D gene: NA

CDR3 protein: CASSLVWVRNNEQFF
CDR3 DNA: TGTGCCAGCAGCTTAGTTTGGGTTAGGAACAATGAGCAGTTCTTC
J gene: TRBJ2-1
clone size: few
V gene: TRBV11-3
D gene: NA

CDR3 protein: CASSLPQSNEQYF
CDR3 DNA: TGTGCCAGCAGCTTACCCCAAAGCAACGAGCAGTACTTC
J gene: TRBJ2-7
clone size: few
V gene: TRBV3-1
D gene: NA

CDR3 protein: CASSQTGAGGSSEQFF
CDR3 DNA: TGTGCCAGCAGCCAAACCGGGGCGGGAGGGTCCAGCGAGCAGTTCTTC
J gene: TRBJ2-1
clone size: many
V gene: TRBV3-1
D gene: TRBD2

CDR3 protein: CAISKLQGENTEAFF
CDR3 DNA: TGTGCCATCAGTAAATTACAGGGTGAGAACACTGAAGCTTTCTTT
J gene: TRBJ1-1
clone size: NA
V gene: TRBV10-3
D gene: NA

CDR3 protein: CASSREGTTYYNEQFF
CDR3 DNA: TGCGCCAGCAGCCGGGAGGGGACTACATACTACAATGAGCAGTTCTTC
J gene: TRBJ2-1
clone size: few
V gene: TRBV5-1
D gene: TRBD2